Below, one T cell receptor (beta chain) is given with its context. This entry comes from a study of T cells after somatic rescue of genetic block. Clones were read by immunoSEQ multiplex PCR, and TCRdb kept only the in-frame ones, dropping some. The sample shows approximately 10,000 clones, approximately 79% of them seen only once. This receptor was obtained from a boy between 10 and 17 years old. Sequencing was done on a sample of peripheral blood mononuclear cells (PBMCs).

The CDR3 coding sequence is TGTGCCAGCAGTTACTCGGAGTCAGGGGCCCCCTACGAGCAGTACTTC. Its protein product is CASSYSESGAPYEQYF. The chain recombines TRBV6-5 with TRBJ2-7, with a weak D call TRBD1 (6 bases). Deletions cut 0 bases from V and 2 bases from J, with 14 bases between. There are 16 residues in the CDR3. CDR1 is MNHEY, CDR2 SVGAGI, per germline.